This entry lists 2 T cell receptor beta chains sequenced from one sample in a study of blood T cell repertoires in COVID-19 (dated by TCRdb to about 2020). The library came from the immunoSEQ multiplex PCR assay. The immuneACCESS repertoire file appears here via TCRdb, limited to in-frame rearrangements. These files lack a portion of the clones; in checked studies, under half of the deficit traces to unresolved V genes, and the cause of the others is not known. Here the sample has roughly 310,000 clones; roughly nine tenths occur a single time. Around 2.5% of the sample is in the top ten clones. Sequencing input: PBMCs or T cells enriched from blood (not recorded which). These receptors originate from a man between 60 and 75 years old who had recovered from COVID-19.

CDR3 protein: CACGGPGSEQFF. Here the CDR3 DNA reads TGTGCCTGCGGGGGCCCGGGGTCTGAGCAGTTCTTC. This chain links TRBV6-5 with TRBJ2-1; D might be TRBD2 (7 bases). The germline V gene has CDR1 MNHEY and CDR2 SVGAGI. The CDR3 runs to 12 residues. Trimming shortened V by 11 bases and J by 9 bases, and 17 bases separated the two germline ends.

As DNA, the CDR3 is TGTGCCTGGAGTAGCGGGGCGGGGGGCCTTGAGCAGTTCTTC. Encoded protein: CAWSSGAGGLEQFF. This chain links TRBV30 with TRBJ2-1, with 8 bases matching TRBD2. Germline-derived CDR1 and CDR2 are GTSNPN and SVGIG (reference sequence). Germline trimming cut 2 bases from V and 9 bases from J; bases unmatched to any gene: 9. The CDR3 runs to 14 residues. Full variable domain (outside the CDR3, taken from reference TRBV30 and TRBJ2-1): SQTIHQWPATLVQPVGSPLSLECTVEGTSNPNLYWYRQAAGRGLQLLFYSVGIGQISSEVPQNLSASRPQDRQFILSSKKLLLSDSGFYLCAWSSGAGGLEQFFGPGTRLTVL.